The rows below give T cell receptor beta chains drawn from one sample of a study of blood T cell repertoires in COVID-19. Method: immunoSEQ multiplex PCR; TCRdb's copy keeps in-frame clones and lacks some. The table records 400,000 or so clones, roughly nine tenths of them present only once. The sequencing input was PBMCs or T cells enriched from blood (not recorded which). The receptors shown here come from a man aged 25-45 years who had recovered from COVID-19. The CDR3 runs from the conserved cysteine through the conserved F or W. Only part of the rows carry a size: once, few, many, or a class if the clone is expanded.

clone size	V gene	J gene	CDR3 protein
.	TRBV5-6	TRBJ1-5	CASSLGDQPQHF
.	TRBV19	TRBJ2-7	CATAQGGSYEQYF
.	TRBV15	TRBJ1-1	CATSRGGNTEAFF
.	TRBV29-1	TRBJ2-2	CSVGGGQNTGELFF
once	TRBV29-1	TRBJ2-1	CSGGSIAGGVLFEQFF
.	TRBV11-3	TRBJ2-2	CASSLGGTNTGELFF
.	TRBV6-4	TRBJ1-1	CASSPAPGNTEAFF
.	TRBV27	TRBJ1-5	CATGGDNYSNQPQHF
.	TRBV27	TRBJ2-2	CASRRTGIAAGELFF
.	TRBV27	TRBJ1-1	CASSFGGMNTEAFF